The rows below give T cell receptor beta chains drawn from one sample of a study of cytomegalovirus exposure and HLA in healthy donors. Sequencing used immunoSEQ multiplex PCR; TCRdb keeps in-frame clones, though not all of them. The table has some 130,000 clones, around 80% seen once. Sequencing was done on a sample of PBMCs. The source of these receptors is a man aged 30 to 39 in good health. Both conserved end residues are part of each CDR3.

V: TRBV19; J: TRBJ2-2; length: 15; CDR3: CASSDPGRYTGELFF
V: TRBV5-8; J: TRBJ1-2; length: 13; CDR3: CASGNRYNYGYTF
V: TRBV2; J: TRBJ2-2; length: 15; CDR3: CASSGTVSNTGELFF
V: TRBV7-2; J: TRBJ2-7; length: 13; CDR3: CASSLSVAYEQYF
V: TRBV11-3; J: TRBJ1-6; length: 14; CDR3: CASSFPGDISPLHF
V: TRBV7-2; J: TRBJ2-5; length: 17; CDR3: CASSLQRLAGVGETQYF
V: TRBV30; J: TRBJ1-5; length: 15; CDR3: CAWSRIDSNNQPQHF
V: TRBV9; J: TRBJ2-1; length: 17; CDR3: CASSPRGGSRLHNEQFF
V: TRBV2; J: TRBJ2-1; length: 12; CDR3: CASRTGWDEQFF
V: TRBV7-2; J: TRBJ1-1; length: 13; CDR3: CASSFQTDTEAFF
V: TRBV6-5; J: .; length: 15; CDR3: CASRPRQGTAYEQYF
V: TRBV11-2; J: TRBJ2-7; length: 17; CDR3: CASSLSTGGTSSYEQYF
V: TRBV2; J: TRBJ1-6; length: 15; CDR3: CASRDRDSPASPLHF
V: TRBV25-1; J: TRBJ1-1; length: 14; CDR3: CASDRGAGAERAFF
V: TRBV18; J: TRBJ2-1; length: 14; CDR3: CASSQAGPNNEQFF
V: TRBV7-2; J: TRBJ2-1; length: 17; CDR3: CASRSTAGGLAGVIGFF
V: TRBV28; J: TRBJ1-3; length: 17; CDR3: CASSSYRQGGSGNTIYF